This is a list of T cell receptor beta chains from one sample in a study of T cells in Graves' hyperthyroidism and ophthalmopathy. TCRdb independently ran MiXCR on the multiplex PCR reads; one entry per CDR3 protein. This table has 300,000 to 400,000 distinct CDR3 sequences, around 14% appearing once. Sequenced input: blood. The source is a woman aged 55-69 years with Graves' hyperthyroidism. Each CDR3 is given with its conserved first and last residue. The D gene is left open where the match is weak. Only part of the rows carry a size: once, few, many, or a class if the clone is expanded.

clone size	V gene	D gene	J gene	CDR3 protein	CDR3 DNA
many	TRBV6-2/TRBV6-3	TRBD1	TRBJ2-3	CASSYQRTGKIRWYF	TGTGCCAGCAGTTACCAGCGGACAGGGAAGATACGCTGGTATTTT
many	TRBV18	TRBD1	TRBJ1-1	CASSPGQGTTEAFF	TGTGCCAGCTCACCGGGACAGGGGACCACTGAAGCTTTCTTT
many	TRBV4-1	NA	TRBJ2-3	CASSQGGQISTDTQYF	TGCGCCAGCAGCCAAGGAGGGCAGATAAGCACAGATACGCAGTATTTT
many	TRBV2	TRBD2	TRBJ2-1	CASRPDGLAGDTEQFF	TGTGCCAGCAGGCCTGACGGACTAGCGGGGGACACTGAGCAGTTCTTC
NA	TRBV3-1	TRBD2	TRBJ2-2	CASSPGLAGSGELFF	TGTGCCAGCAGCCCAGGACTAGCGGGTTCCGGGGAGCTGTTTTTT
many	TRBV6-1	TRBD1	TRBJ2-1	CASSWTGKYNEQFF	TGTGCCAGCAGCTGGACAGGGAAGTACAATGAGCAGTTCTTC
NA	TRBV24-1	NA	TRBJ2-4	CATSESTGAKNIQYF	TGTGCCACCAGTGAGTCAACGGGAGCAAAAAACATTCAGTACTTC
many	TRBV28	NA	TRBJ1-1	CASSPQVPGRAGAFF	TGTGCCAGCAGTCCACAAGTCCCGGGACGGGCGGGGGCTTTCTTT
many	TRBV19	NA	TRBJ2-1	CASSTVSPPTYNEQFF	TGTGCCAGTAGTACCGTTAGCCCTCCCACGTACAATGAGCAGTTCTTC
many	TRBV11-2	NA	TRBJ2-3	CASSQLTADTQYF	TGTGCCAGCAGCCAACTTACCGCAGATACGCAGTATTTT
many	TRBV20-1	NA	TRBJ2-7	CSARGGGNSYEQYF	TGCAGTGCTAGAGGTGGCGGGAACTCCTACGAGCAGTACTTC
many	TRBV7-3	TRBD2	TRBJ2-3	CASSAGLAGVRNTQYF	TGTGCCAGCAGCGCTGGACTAGCGGGAGTTCGGAATACGCAGTATTTT
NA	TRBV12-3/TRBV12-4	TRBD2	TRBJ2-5	CASRVIAGGASQETQYF	TGTGCCAGCAGAGTCATAGCGGGAGGCGCATCTCAAGAGACCCAGTACTTC
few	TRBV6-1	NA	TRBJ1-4	CASSGATNEKLFF	TGTGCCAGCAGCGGTGCAACTAATGAAAAACTGTTTTTT
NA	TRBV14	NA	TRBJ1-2	CASSQDQGYGYTF	TGTGCCAGCAGCCAAGATCAAGGGTATGGCTACACCTTC
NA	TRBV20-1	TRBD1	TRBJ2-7	CSAPGTGLVEQYF	TGCAGTGCTCCAGGGACAGGGCTGGTCGAGCAGTACTTC
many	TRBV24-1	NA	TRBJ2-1	CATSDRNNEQFF	TGTGCCACCAGTGATAGGAACAATGAGCAGTTCTTC
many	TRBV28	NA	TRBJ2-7	CASLPLSGSYEQYF	TGTGCCAGTCTGCCGCTAAGTGGCTCCTACGAGCAGTACTTC
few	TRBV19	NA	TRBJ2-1	CASSTGRDREQFF	TGTGCCAGTAGTACAGGCCGGGACCGGGAGCAGTTCTTC
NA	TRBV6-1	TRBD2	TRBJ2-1	CASTDGTSGDNEQFF	TGTGCCAGCACAGACGGGACTAGCGGCGACAATGAGCAGTTCTTC
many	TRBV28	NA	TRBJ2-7	CASSPRDGPHEQYF	TGTGCCAGCAGTCCCCGGGACGGCCCCCACGAGCAGTACTTC
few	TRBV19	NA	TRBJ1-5	CASRPGGFNNQPQHF	TGTGCCAGTAGGCCGGGGGGCTTTAACAATCAGCCCCAGCATTTT
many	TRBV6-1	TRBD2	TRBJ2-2	CASSYRLAGAGELFF	TGTGCCAGCAGTTACAGACTAGCGGGAGCCGGGGAGCTGTTTTTT
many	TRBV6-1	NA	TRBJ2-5	CASSLIETQYF	TGTGCCAGCTCGTTAATTGAGACCCAGTACTTC
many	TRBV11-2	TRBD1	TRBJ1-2	CASSSQGTNYGYTF	TGTGCCAGCAGCTCACAGGGGACTAACTATGGCTACACCTTC
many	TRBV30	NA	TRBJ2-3	CAYRTDTQYF	TGTGCCTACCGCACAGATACGCAGTATTTT
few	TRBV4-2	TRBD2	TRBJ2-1	CASTPIAGLVGNEQFF	TGTGCCAGCACCCCAATCGCGGGACTAGTAGGGAATGAGCAGTTCTTC
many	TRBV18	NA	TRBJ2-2	CASSPPGLAPTGELFF	TGTGCCAGCTCACCACCGGGGTTAGCACCGACCGGGGAGCTGTTTTTT
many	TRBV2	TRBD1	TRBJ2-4	CASGEGQGKNIQYF	TGTGCCAGCGGAGAGGGACAGGGCAAAAACATTCAGTACTTC